A selection of T cell receptor beta chains follows, all from one sample in a study of CD8+ T cells in alopecia areata. Clones were read by immunoSEQ multiplex PCR, and TCRdb kept only the in-frame ones, dropping some. In the table there are under 25,000 clones, about 70% of which are singletons. The sequencing used skin, collected at week 0. The source is a human donor with alopecia areata. Both conserved end residues are part of each CDR3. Each record gives: J gene, V gene, clone size, D gene, CDR3 protein, CDR3 DNA. The D gene is left open where the match is weak. Clone sizes are given selectively: once, few, many, or a class where the clone is expanded.

j_gene: TRBJ2-5; v_gene: TRBV10-3; abundance: NA; d_gene: TRBD1; CDR3aa: CAIGRQGRGETQYF; CDR3nt: TGTGCCATCGGCCGACAGGGAAGAGGGGAGACCCAGTACTTC
j_gene: TRBJ1-2; v_gene: TRBV7-9; abundance: NA; d_gene: NA; CDR3aa: CASSMAGATYGYTF; CDR3nt: TGTGCCAGCAGCATGGCAGGGGCCACCTATGGCTACACCTTC
j_gene: TRBJ2-7; v_gene: TRBV9; abundance: NA; d_gene: TRBD2; CDR3aa: CASSSMWGGFHEQYF; CDR3nt: TGTGCCAGCAGCTCCATGTGGGGGGGGTTCCACGAGCAGTACTTC
j_gene: TRBJ2-7; v_gene: TRBV5-1; abundance: NA; d_gene: NA; CDR3aa: CASSLAPANEQYF; CDR3nt: TGCGCCAGCAGCTTGGCCCCGGCCAACGAGCAGTACTTC
j_gene: TRBJ1-2; v_gene: TRBV4-3; abundance: few; d_gene: NA; CDR3aa: CASSQEFEAGHYGYTF; CDR3nt: TGCGCCAGCAGCCAAGAGTTCGAGGCAGGACACTATGGCTACACCTTC
j_gene: TRBJ1-2; v_gene: TRBV18; abundance: few; d_gene: TRBD1; CDR3aa: CASSYRDRNYYGYTF; CDR3nt: TGTGCCAGCTCATACCGGGACAGAAACTACTATGGCTACACCTTC
j_gene: TRBJ2-7; v_gene: TRBV6-5; abundance: NA; d_gene: TRBD1; CDR3aa: CASSYAQGAYEQYF; CDR3nt: TGTGCCAGCAGTTACGCTCAGGGGGCCTACGAGCAGTACTTC
j_gene: TRBJ1-6; v_gene: TRBV11-2; abundance: NA; d_gene: NA; CDR3aa: CASSGGGGRMNSPLHF; CDR3nt: TGTGCCAGCAGCGGGGGCGGGGGGCGCATGAATTCACCCCTCCACTTT
j_gene: TRBJ2-1; v_gene: TRBV10-1; abundance: NA; d_gene: TRBD2; CDR3aa: CASSESSGGVYNEQFF; CDR3nt: TGCGCCAGCAGTGAGTCTAGCGGGGGGGTCTACAATGAGCAGTTCTTC
j_gene: TRBJ1-3; v_gene: TRBV9; abundance: NA; d_gene: TRBD1; CDR3aa: CASTTGGGSTGNTIYF; CDR3nt: TGTGCCAGCACCACAGGGGGGGGGTCCACTGGAAACACCATATATTTT
j_gene: TRBJ2-3; v_gene: TRBV9; abundance: once; d_gene: NA; CDR3aa: CASSVDGSTDTQYF; CDR3nt: TGTGCCAGCAGCGTAGACGGCAGCACAGATACGCAGTATTTT
j_gene: TRBJ1-2; v_gene: TRBV4-1; abundance: few; d_gene: TRBD1; CDR3aa: CASSRDSGYTF; CDR3nt: TGCGCCAGCAGCCGGGACAGCGGCTACACCTTC
j_gene: TRBJ2-7; v_gene: TRBV15; abundance: few; d_gene: NA; CDR3aa: CATSRKSPGQGEQYF; CDR3nt: TGTGCCACCAGCAGGAAGAGCCCGGGACAAGGCGAGCAGTACTTC
j_gene: TRBJ1-1; v_gene: TRBV2; abundance: NA; d_gene: NA; CDR3aa: CASRIGGTEAFF; CDR3nt: TGTGCCAGCCGGATAGGAGGAACTGAAGCTTTCTTT
j_gene: TRBJ2-1; v_gene: TRBV27; abundance: NA; d_gene: NA; CDR3aa: CGTLSSRDTPYNEQFF; CDR3nt: TGTGGTACGCTCTCCAGCCGGGACACTCCCTACAATGAGCAGTTCTTC
j_gene: TRBJ2-1; v_gene: TRBV7-8; abundance: once; d_gene: NA; CDR3aa: CASSSRTYNEQFF; CDR3nt: TGTGCCAGTTCTAGTAGGACCTACAATGAGCAGTTCTTC
j_gene: TRBJ1-4; v_gene: TRBV7-9; abundance: NA; d_gene: NA; CDR3aa: CASSPLGRGGEKLFF; CDR3nt: TGTGCCAGCAGCCCACTAGGGCGGGGGGGAGAAAAACTGTTTTTT
j_gene: TRBJ2-2; v_gene: TRBV5-1; abundance: NA; d_gene: TRBD2; CDR3aa: CASSSTRGGASTGELFF; CDR3nt: TGCGCCAGCAGCTCAACTCGCGGGGGGGCCAGTACCGGGGAGCTGTTTTTT
j_gene: TRBJ1-1; v_gene: TRBV5-4; abundance: NA; d_gene: NA; CDR3aa: CASRAGTTAFF; CDR3nt: TGTGCCAGCAGGGCCGGGACAACGGCTTTCTTT
j_gene: TRBJ1-2; v_gene: TRBV4-3; abundance: once; d_gene: NA; CDR3aa: CASSQGAASNYGYTF; CDR3nt: TGCGCCAGCAGCCAAGGGGCAGCCTCTAACTATGGCTACACCTTC
j_gene: TRBJ1-3; v_gene: TRBV5-1; abundance: NA; d_gene: NA; CDR3aa: CASSLETGNTIYF; CDR3nt: TGCGCCAGCAGCTTGGAGACTGGAAACACCATATATTTT
j_gene: TRBJ1-1; v_gene: TRBV10-3; abundance: NA; d_gene: TRBD1; CDR3aa: CAISEWGQGVNTEAFF; CDR3nt: TGTGCCATCAGTGAGTGGGGACAGGGGGTGAACACTGAAGCTTTCTTT
j_gene: TRBJ1-4; v_gene: TRBV4-3; abundance: NA; d_gene: TRBD1; CDR3aa: CASSHGQGNEKLFF; CDR3nt: TGCGCCAGCAGCCATGGACAGGGGAATGAAAAACTGTTTTTT
j_gene: TRBJ1-2; v_gene: TRBV6-6; abundance: once; d_gene: NA; CDR3aa: CASSYSGATLNYGYTF; CDR3nt: TGTGCCAGCAGTTACTCGGGCGCTACACTAAACTATGGCTACACCTTC
j_gene: TRBJ2-7; v_gene: TRBV7-9; abundance: NA; d_gene: NA; CDR3aa: CASSLGGAGYEQYF; CDR3nt: TGTGCCAGCAGCTTAGGAGGGGCAGGCTACGAGCAGTACTTC
j_gene: TRBJ1-2; v_gene: TRBV7-9; abundance: few; d_gene: TRBD1; CDR3aa: CASSLAGGENYGYTF; CDR3nt: TGTGCCAGCAGCTTAGCAGGGGGCGAAAACTATGGCTACACCTTC
j_gene: TRBJ1-5; v_gene: TRBV4-2; abundance: few; d_gene: TRBD1; CDR3aa: CASSQAAGTGGNQPQHF; CDR3nt: TGTGCCAGCAGCCAAGCCGCCGGGACAGGGGGCAATCAGCCCCAGCATTTT